The sequence of this T cell receptor (beta chain) was determined in a study of blood T cell repertoires in COVID-19. The CDR3 is made up of 15 amino acids. J was trimmed by 5 bases and V by 3 bases; bases with no gene match: 8. Germline V gives CDR1 SGHKS, CDR2 YYEKEE (reference sequence). Profiling relied on immunoSEQ multiplex PCR, and the TCRdb table lists in-frame clones only, not all of them. The table has about 130,000 clones, roughly four fifths seen once. The V gene is TRBV5-5, the J gene TRBJ1-5; 7 bases line up with TRBD1. Sequenced: peripheral blood. This TCR was recovered from a woman aged 50 to 60 with acute or convalescent COVID-19. This CDR3 is CASSSITGADQPQHF. CDR3 nucleotides: TGTGCCAGCAGCTCGATAACAGGGGCGGATCAGCCCCAGCATTTT.